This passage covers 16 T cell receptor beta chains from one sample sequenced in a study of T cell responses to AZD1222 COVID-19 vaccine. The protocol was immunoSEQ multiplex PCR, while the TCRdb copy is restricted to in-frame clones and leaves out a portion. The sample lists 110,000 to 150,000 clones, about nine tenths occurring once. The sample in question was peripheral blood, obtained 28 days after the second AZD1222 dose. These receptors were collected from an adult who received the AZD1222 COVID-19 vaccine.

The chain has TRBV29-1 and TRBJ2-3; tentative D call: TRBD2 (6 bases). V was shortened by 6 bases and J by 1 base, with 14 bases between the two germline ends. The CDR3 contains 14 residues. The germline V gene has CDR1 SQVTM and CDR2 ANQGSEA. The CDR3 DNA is TGCAGCGTGGTAGCGGAAATCCGCACAGATACGCAGTATTTT. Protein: CSVVAEIRTDTQYF.

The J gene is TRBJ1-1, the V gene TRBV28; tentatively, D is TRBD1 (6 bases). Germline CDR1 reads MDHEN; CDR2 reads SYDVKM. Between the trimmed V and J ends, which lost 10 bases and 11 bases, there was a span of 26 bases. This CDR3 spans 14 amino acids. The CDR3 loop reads CATEVGGTLSMAFF. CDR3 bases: TGTGCCACCGAGGTAGGAGGGACACTCTCGATGGCTTTCTTT.

CDR3 loop: CASSTGAVLRANYGYTF. The CDR3 DNA reads as TGTGCCAGTTCGACAGGGGCAGTTTTACGTGCTAACTATGGCTACACCTTC. The chain employs TRBV18 and TRBJ1-2, with TRBD1 matching over 8 bases. Germline V gene data show CDR1 as KGHSH and CDR2 as LQKENI. This CDR3 spans 17 amino acids. V shed 9 bases and J 0 bases; nucleotides not matched to a gene: 15.

CDR3 amino acids: CASSLHLAASSYEQYF. In nucleotides, the CDR3 is TGTGCCAGCAGTTTGCACCTAGCGGCGAGCTCCTACGAGCAGTACTTC. The V call is TRBV27, the J call TRBJ2-7, with 7 nucleotides matching TRBD2. The CDR3 extends over 16 amino acids. V was pared by 3 bases and J by 0 bases, with 8 bases of the junction left unmatched. CDR1 is MNHEY, CDR2 SMNVEV, per germline (reference sequence).

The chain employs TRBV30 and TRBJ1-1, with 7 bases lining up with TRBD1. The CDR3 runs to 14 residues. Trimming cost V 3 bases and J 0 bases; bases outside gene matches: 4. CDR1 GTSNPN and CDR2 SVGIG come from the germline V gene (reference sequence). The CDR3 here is CAWRRGQMNTEAFF. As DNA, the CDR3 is TGTGCCTGGAGGAGGGGACAGATGAACACTGAAGCTTTCTTT.

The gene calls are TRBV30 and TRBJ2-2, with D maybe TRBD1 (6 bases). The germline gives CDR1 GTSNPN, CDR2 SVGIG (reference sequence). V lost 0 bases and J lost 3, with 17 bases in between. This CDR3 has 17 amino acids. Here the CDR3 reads CAWSVRWGQGYTGELFF. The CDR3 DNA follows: TGTGCCTGGAGTGTACGTTGGGGGCAGGGATACACCGGGGAGCTGTTTTTT.

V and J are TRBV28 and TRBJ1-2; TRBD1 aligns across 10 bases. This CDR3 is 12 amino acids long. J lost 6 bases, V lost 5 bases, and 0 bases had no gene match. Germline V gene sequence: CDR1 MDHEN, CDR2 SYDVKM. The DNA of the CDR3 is TGTGCCAGCAGTGGGACAGGGGATGGCTACACCTTC. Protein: CASSGTGDGYTF.

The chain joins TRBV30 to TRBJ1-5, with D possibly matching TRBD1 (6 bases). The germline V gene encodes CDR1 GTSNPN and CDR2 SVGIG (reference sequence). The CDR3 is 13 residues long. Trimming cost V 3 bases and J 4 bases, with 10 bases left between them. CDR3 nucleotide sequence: TGTGCCTGGAGCTTCCAGGGGAATCAGCCCCAGCATTTT. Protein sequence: CAWSFQGNQPQHF.

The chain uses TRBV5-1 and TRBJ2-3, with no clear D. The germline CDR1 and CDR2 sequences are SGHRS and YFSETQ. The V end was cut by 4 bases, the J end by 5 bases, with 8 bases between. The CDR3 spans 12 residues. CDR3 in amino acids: CASSAPGDTQYF. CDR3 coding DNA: TGCGCCAGCAGCGCCCCGGGAGATACGCAGTATTTT.

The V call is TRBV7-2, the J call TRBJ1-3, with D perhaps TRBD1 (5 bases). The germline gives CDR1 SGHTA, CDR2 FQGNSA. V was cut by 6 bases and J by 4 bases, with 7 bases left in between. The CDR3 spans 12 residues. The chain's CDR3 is CASRKGGNTIYF. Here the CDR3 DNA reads TGTGCCAGCAGAAAGGGGGGAAACACCATATATTTT.

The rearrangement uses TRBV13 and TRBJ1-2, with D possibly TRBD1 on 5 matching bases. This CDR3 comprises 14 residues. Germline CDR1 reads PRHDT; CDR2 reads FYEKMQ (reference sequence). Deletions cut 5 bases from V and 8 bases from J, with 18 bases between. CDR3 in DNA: TGTGCCAGCAGCGTAAGATCGGGGGTAGGAGGCTACACCTTC. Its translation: CASSVRSGVGGYTF.

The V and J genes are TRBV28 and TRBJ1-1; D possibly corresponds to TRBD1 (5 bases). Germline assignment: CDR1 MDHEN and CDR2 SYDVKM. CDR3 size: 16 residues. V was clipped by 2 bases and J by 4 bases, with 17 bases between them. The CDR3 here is CASSLGGTLMTTEAFF. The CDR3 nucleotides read TGTGCCAGCAGTTTAGGCGGGACCCTCATGACCACTGAAGCTTTCTTT.

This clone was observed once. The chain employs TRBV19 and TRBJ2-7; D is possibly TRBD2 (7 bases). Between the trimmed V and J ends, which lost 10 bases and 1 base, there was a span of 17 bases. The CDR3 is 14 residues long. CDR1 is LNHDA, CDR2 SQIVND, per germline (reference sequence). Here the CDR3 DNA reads TGTGCCACTAGGGGGGGTGGAGATTCCTACGAGCAGTACTTC. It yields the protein CATRGGGDSYEQYF. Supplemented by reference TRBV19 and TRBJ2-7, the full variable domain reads DGGITQSPKYLFRKEGQNVTLSCEQNLNHDAMYWYRQDPGQGLRLIYYSQIVNDFQKGDIAEGYSVSREKKESFPLTVTSAQKNPTAFYLCATRGGGDSYEQYFGPGTRLTVT.

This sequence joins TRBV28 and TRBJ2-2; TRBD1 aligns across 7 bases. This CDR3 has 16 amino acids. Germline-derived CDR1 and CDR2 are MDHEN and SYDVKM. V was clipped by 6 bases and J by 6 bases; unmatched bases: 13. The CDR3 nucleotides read TGTGCCAGCAGCACCCCAGGGGGACGTAACGCCGGGGAGCTGTTTTTT. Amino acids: CASSTPGGRNAGELFF.

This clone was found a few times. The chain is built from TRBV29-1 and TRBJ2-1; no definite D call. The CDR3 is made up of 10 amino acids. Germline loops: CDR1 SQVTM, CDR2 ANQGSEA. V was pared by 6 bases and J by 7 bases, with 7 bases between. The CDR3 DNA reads TGCAGCGTCGGCCTTAATGAGCAGTTCTTC. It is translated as CSVGLNEQFF.

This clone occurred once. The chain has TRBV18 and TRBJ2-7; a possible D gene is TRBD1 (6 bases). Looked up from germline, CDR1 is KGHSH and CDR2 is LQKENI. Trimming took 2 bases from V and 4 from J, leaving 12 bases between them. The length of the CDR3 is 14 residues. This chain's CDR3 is CASSPGTGQYEQYF. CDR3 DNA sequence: TGTGCCAGCTCACCAGGCACGGGACAATACGAGCAGTACTTC.